The sequence of this T cell receptor (beta chain) was determined in a study of cytomegalovirus exposure and HLA in healthy donors. The study's findings and limits: In a later analysis, parvovirus B19, influenza, CMV and Epstein-Barr virus appeared linked to several top co-occurrence clusters.

A single count supports this clone. As yet, its antigen is unknown. Everyone who donated was a healthy bone marrow donor. PCR used 60 Vbeta primers and 13 Jbeta primers. TCRdb's copy holds only in-frame clones and misses some; the assay was immunoSEQ multiplex PCR. The sample holds about 190,000 clones, 78% seen once. This TCR derives from a woman aged 25 to 45 in good health and CMV-seropositive. Sequencing was done on a sample of PBMCs.

CDR3 protein: CSVIFDSRGAFF. DNA for the CDR3: TGCAGCGTAATATTCGACAGCCGAGGTGCTTTCTTT. The chain combines TRBV29-1 with TRBJ1-1, with a tentative D call TRBD1 (5 bases). The V gene lost 6 bases and the J gene lost 11 bases, with 19 bases spanning the gap. CDR1 and CDR2 from the germline V gene are SQVTM and ANQGSEA. The CDR3 runs 12 residues. Variable domain in full (rest from reference TRBV29-1 and TRBJ1-1): SAVISQKPSRDICQRGTSLTIQCQVDSQVTMMFWYRQQPGQSLTLIATANQGSEATYESGFVIDKFPISRPNLTFSTLTVSNMSPEDSSIYLCSVIFDSRGAFFGQGTRLTVV.